Given below is one TCR beta chain in context. V dropped 2 bases and J dropped 1; count of bases not matched to a gene: 4. The CDR3 extends over 15 amino acids. Per germline, CDR1 SEHNR and CDR2 FQNEAQ (reference sequence). This sample stems from a study of blood T cell repertoires in COVID-19. Some clones are missing from TCRdb's copy, which holds only in-frame ones; the method was immunoSEQ multiplex PCR. The table shows some 180,000 clones, with about four fifths occurring only once. The chain carries TRBV7-9 and TRBJ1-1, with 7 bases lining up with TRBD1. The TCR sequence derives from a man between 60 and 75 years old with acute or convalescent COVID-19. Sequenced material: peripheral blood. In DNA, the CDR3 is TGTGCCAGCAGCTTATTGGGACAGAGGAACACTGAAGCTTTCTTT. This sequence encodes CASSLLGQRNTEAFF.